This TCR beta chain was profiled in a study of T cells after posttransplantation cyclophosphamide. Generated by immunoSEQ multiplex PCR, the TCRdb table keeps only in-frame clones and is missing some. The sample lists some 5,700 clones, roughly 98% occurring once. Comments on this clone: What it binds is not known.

Overall study findings and caveats: Later post-transplant blood repertoires were often dominated by donor CD8+ memory clones. Tissue-infiltrating T cells from skin or gut overlapped little with blood T cells. TRB clonality was highly associated with recipient CMV seropositivity and reactivation.

Trimming removed 0 bases at V and 5 bases at J, with 10 bases between. CDR1 and CDR2 from the germline V gene are GTSNPN and SVGIG (reference sequence). The CDR3 consists of 13 residues. The related graft donor's blood sample was taken on the day of bone marrow donation. V gene TRBV30 combines with J gene TRBJ1-1; D perhaps matches TRBD1 (5 bases). Input material: memory CD4+ T cells sorted from PBMCs. This clonotype originated in a man in his forties or fifties in good health, CMV-negative, and a related stem cell transplant donor. The CDR3 nucleotides read TGTGCCTGGAGTGTCTCGGGGGGGACTGAAGCTTTCTTT. This codes for CAWSVSGGTEAFF. The variable domain in full, completed from reference TRBV30 and TRBJ1-1, reads SQTIHQWPATLVQPVGSPLSLECTVEGTSNPNLYWYRQAAGRGLQLLFYSVGIGQISSEVPQNLSASRPQDRQFILSSKKLLLSDSGFYLCAWSVSGGTEAFFGQGTRLTVV.